This T cell receptor beta chain was recorded in a study of cytomegalovirus exposure and HLA in healthy donors. For the study at large: Unique TCR beta sequences numbering approximately 120 million came from some 200 million T cells in an earlier analysis. Broader study findings: According to the study, around 150 TCR beta chains were cytomegalovirus-associated.

About this clone itself: Its antigen is undetermined.

Primers for the PCR totalled 60 Vbeta and 13 Jbeta. The protocol was immunoSEQ multiplex PCR, while the TCRdb copy is restricted to in-frame clones and leaves out a portion. The sample records 60,000 to 90,000 clones, 65% to 90% being singletons. This clonotype was sampled from a man in his 70s in good health and CMV-seropositive. What was sequenced was PBMCs.

The CDR3 loop is CASSNPGGGVSYEQYF. The CDR3 nucleotides are TGTGCCAGCAGCAACCCAGGGGGTGGGGTATCCTACGAGCAGTACTTC. This chain links TRBV7-9 with TRBJ2-7; 7 bases align to TRBD1. The CDR3 sequence is 16 residues long. Losses at the gene ends were 5 bases for V and 1 base for J; bases not matched to a gene: 11. In germline, CDR1 is SEHNR, CDR2 FQNEAQ (reference sequence).